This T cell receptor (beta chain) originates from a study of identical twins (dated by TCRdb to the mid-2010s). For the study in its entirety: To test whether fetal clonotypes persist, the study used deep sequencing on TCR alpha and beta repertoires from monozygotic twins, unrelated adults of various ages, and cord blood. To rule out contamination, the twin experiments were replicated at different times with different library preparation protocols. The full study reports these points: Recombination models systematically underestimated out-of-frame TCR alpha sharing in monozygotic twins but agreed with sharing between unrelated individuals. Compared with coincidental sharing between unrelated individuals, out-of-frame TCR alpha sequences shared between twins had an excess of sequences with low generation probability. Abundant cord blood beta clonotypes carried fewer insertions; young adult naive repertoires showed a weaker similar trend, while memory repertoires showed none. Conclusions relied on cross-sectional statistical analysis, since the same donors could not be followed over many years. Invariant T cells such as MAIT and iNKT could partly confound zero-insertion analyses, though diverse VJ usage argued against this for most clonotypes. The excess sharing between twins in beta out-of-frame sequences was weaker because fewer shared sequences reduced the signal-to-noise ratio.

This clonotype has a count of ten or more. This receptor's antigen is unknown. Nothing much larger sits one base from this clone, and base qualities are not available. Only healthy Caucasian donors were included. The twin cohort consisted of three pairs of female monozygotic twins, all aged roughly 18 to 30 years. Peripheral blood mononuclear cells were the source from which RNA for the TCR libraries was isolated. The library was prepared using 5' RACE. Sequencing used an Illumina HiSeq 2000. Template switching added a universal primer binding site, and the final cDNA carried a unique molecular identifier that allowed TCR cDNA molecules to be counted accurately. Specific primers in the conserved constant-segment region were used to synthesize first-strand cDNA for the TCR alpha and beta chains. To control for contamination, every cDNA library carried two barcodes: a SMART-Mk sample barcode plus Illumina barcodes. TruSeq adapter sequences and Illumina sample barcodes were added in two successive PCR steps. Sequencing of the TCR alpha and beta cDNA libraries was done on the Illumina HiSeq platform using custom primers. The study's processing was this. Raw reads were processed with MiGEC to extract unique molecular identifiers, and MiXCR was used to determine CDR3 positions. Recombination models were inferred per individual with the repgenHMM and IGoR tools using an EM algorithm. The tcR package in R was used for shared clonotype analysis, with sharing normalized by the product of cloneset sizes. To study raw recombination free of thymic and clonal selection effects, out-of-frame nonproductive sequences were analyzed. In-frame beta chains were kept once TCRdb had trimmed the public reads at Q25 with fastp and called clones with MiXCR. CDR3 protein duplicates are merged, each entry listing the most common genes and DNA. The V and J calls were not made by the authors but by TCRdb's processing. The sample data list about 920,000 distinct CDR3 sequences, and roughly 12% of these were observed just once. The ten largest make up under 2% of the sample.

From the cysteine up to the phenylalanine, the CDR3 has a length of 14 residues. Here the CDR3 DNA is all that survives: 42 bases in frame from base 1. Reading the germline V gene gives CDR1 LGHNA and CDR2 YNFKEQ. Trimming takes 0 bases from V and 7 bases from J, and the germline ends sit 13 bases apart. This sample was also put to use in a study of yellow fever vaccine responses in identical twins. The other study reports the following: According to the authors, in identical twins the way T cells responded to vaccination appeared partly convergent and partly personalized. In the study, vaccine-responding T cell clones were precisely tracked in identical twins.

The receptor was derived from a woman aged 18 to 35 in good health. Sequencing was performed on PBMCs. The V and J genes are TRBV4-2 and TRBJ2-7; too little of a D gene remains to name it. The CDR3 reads CASSQDGPNGEQYF. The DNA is TGTGCCAGCAGCCAAGATGGGCCAAATGGGGAGCAGTACTTC.